The clone carrying this TCR beta chain was counted between two and nine times. Its target is unknown. An end of the junction does not agree with germline; a read error may underlie this. Since all of the isolated RNA was reverse transcribed, expressed TCRB transcripts were what got sequenced. The method was immunoSEQ multiplex PCR; TCRdb's version includes in-frame clones alone and lacks a portion of them. The sample shows hundreds of thousands of clones, approximately 16% of them seen only once. The sample originates from a study of beta chain features in type 1 diabetes. General study findings and limits: Moderate but significant shortening of TCRB CDR3s was recorded in all four CD4+ subsets from Type 1 diabetes patients.

Specimen: naive CD4+ T cells from blood. The source is a man younger than 30 with type 1 diabetes.

CDR3 bases: TGTGCCAGCAGCTTAGTTGCGGGGGGGCCCTCCCTGGACTTC. This translates into CASSLVAGGPSLDF. The chain joins TRBV7-2 to TRBJ2-5, with 9 bases lining up with TRBD2. This CDR3 comprises 14 residues. The germline gives CDR1 SGHTA, CDR2 FQGNSA.